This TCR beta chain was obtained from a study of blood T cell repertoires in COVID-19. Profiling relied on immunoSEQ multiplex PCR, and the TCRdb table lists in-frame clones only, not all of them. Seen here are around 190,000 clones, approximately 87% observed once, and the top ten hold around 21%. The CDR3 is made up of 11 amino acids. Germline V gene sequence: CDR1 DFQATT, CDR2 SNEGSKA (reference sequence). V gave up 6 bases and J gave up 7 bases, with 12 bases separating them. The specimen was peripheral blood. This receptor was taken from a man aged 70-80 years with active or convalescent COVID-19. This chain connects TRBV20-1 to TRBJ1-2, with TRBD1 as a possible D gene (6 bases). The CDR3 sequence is CSAETGGGYTF. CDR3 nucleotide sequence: TGCAGTGCCGAGACAGGTGGTGGCTACACCTTC.